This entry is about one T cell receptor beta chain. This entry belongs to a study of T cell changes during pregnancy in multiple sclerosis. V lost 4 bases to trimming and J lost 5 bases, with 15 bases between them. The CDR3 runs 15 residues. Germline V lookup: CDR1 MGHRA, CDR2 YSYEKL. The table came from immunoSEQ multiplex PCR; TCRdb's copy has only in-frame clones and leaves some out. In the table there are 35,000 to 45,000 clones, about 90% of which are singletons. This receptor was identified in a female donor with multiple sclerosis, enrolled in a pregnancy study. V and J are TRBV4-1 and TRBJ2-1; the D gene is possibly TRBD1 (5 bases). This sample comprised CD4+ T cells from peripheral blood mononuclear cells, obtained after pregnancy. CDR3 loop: CASSPKDPGNNEQFF. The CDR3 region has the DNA TGCGCCAGCAGCCCAAAGGACCCAGGGAACAATGAGCAGTTCTTC.